Listed here is a single T cell receptor (beta chain). The antigen remains unidentified. These data come from a study of CD8 T cells in Susac syndrome. Reverse transcription of about 0.45 to 1 ug RNA was performed with random hexamers. An immunoSEQ multiplex PCR amplified TCR beta CDR3 over 54 Vbeta and 13 Jbeta. From the immunoSEQ multiplex PCR reads, TCRdb called clonotypes with MiXCR, one entry per CDR3 protein. Among more than 250,000 distinct CDR3 sequences, 92% were seen once, and the ten largest hold approximately 0.065%. CDR1 is SGHRS and CDR2 is YFSETQ in the germline V gene. The CDR3 has 15 amino acids. While CD8+ and CD4+ T cells were isolated negatively, TEMRA cells were enriched by FACS. Study observations and caveats: The study acknowledged a relatively small number of individuals in its TCR sequencing and HLA analysis.

The sequence was collected from a human donor with multiple sclerosis. The V gene is TRBV5-1, the J gene TRBJ2-3; 8 positions agree with TRBD1. The J call may be faulty, since TRBJ1-5 better matches the DNA end. The sequenced sample was CD4+ T cells from PBMCs. The CDR3 loop reads CASSIRQGSTDTQHF. CDR3 sequence (DNA): TGCGCCAGCAGCATCCGACAGGGGAGCACAGATACGCAGCATTTT.